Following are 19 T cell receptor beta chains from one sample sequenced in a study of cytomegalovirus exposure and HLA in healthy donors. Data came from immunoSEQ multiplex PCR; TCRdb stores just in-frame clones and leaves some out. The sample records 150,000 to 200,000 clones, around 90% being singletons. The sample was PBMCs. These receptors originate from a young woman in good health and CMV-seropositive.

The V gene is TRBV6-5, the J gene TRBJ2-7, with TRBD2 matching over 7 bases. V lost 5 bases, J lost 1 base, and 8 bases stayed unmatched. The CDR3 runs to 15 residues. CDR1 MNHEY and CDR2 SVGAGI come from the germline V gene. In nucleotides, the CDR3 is TGTGCCAGCAGTACTGGACCGGGGGGATCCTACGAGCAGTACTTC. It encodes CASSTGPGGSYEQYF.

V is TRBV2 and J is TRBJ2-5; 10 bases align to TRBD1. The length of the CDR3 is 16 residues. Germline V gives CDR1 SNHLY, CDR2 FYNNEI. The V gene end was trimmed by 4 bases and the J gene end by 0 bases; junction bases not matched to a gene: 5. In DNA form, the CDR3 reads TGTGCCAGCAGTGGGGTGGACAGGGGGTACCAAGAGACCCAGTACTTC. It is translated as CASSGVDRGYQETQYF.

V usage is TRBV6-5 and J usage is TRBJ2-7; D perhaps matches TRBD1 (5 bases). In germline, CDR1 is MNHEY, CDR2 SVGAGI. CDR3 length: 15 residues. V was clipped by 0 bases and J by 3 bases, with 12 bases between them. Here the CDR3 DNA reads TGTGCCAGCAGTTACTCGAGCGCAGGGCGCTACGAGCAGTACTTC. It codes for CASSYSSAGRYEQYF.

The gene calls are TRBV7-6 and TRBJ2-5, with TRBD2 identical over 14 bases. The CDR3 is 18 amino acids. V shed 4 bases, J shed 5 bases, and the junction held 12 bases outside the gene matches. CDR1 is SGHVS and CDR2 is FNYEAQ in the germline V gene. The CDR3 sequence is CASSSWGTSGGPGETQYF. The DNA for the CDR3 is TGTGCCAGCAGCTCCTGGGGGACTAGCGGGGGCCCGGGTGAGACCCAGTACTTC.

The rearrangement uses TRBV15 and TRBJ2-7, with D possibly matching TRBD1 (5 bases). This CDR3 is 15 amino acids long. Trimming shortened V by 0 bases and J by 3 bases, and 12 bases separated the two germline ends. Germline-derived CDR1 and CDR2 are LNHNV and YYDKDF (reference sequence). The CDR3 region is CATSRDSAGNYEQYF. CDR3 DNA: TGTGCCACCAGCAGAGATTCGGCAGGGAACTACGAGCAGTACTTC.

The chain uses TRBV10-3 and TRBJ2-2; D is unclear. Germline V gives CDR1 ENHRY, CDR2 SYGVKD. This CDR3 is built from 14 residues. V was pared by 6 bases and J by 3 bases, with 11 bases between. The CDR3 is CAISFRVHTGELFF. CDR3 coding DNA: TGTGCCATCAGCTTCCGGGTCCACACCGGGGAGCTGTTTTTT.

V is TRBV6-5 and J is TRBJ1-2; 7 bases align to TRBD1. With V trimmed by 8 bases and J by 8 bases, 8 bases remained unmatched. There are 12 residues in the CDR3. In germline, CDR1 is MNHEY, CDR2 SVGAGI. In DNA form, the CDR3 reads TGTGCCAGCCTGGACCCCAGGGGGGGCTACACCTTC. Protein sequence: CASLDPRGGYTF.

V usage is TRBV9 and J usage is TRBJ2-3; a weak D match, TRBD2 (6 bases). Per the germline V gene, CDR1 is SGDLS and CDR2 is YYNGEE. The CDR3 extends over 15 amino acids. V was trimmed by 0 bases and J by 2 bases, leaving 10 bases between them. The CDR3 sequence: CASSVDGLFTDTQYF. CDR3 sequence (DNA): TGTGCCAGCAGCGTAGATGGACTATTCACAGATACGCAGTATTTT. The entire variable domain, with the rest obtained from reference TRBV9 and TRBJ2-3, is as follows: DSGVTQTPKHLITATGQRVTLRCSPRSGDLSVYWYQQSLDQGLQFLIQYYNGEERAKGNILERFSAQQFPDLHSELNLSSLELGDSALYFCASSVDGLFTDTQYFGPGTRLTVL.

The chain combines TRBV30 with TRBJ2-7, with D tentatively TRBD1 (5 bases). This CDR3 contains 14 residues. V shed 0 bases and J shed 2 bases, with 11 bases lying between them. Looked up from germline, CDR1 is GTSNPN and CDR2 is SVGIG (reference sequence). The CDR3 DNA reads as TGTGCCTGGAGTGTAAGGATAGGGGCCTACGAGCAGTACTTC. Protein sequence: CAWSVRIGAYEQYF.

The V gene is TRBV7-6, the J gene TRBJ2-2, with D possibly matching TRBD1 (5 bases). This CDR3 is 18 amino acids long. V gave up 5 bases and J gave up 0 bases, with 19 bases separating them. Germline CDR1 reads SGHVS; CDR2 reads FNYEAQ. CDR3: CASSPEVRQNPNTGELFF. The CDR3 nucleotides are TGTGCCAGCAGCCCCGAAGTTAGACAGAACCCGAACACCGGGGAGCTGTTTTTT.

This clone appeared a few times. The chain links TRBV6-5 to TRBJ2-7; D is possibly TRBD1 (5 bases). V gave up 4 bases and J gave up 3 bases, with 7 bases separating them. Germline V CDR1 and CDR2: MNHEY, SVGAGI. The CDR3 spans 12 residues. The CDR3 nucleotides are TGTGCCAGCAGTTTTGACAGCTACGAGCAGTACTTC. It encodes CASSFDSYEQYF.

The DNA for the CDR3 is TGTGCCTGGAGGGGACTTAGACAAGAGACCCAGTACTTC. Residues: CAWRGLRQETQYF. This chain connects TRBV30 to TRBJ2-5; D is possibly TRBD2 (6 bases). V lost 3 bases and J 2 bases, leaving 10 bases between the germline ends. Per the germline V gene, CDR1 is GTSNPN and CDR2 is SVGIG (reference sequence). This CDR3 contains 13 residues.

CDR3 in amino acids: CASSGGRGPTDTQYF. The CDR3 nucleotides are TGCGCCAGCAGTGGGGGCAGGGGCCCGACAGATACGCAGTATTTT. This chain connects TRBV10-1 to TRBJ2-3, with D tentatively TRBD1 (6 bases). V was cut by 4 bases and J by 3 bases, with 14 bases left in between. Looked up from germline, CDR1 is WNHNN and CDR2 is SYGVQD (reference sequence). This CDR3 spans 15 amino acids.

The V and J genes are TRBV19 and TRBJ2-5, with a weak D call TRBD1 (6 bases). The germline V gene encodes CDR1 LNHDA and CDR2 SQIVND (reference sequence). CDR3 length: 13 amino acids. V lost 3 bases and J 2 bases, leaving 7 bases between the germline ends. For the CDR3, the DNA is TGTGCCAGTAGTATCGACAGGCAAGAGACCCAGTACTTC. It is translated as CASSIDRQETQYF.

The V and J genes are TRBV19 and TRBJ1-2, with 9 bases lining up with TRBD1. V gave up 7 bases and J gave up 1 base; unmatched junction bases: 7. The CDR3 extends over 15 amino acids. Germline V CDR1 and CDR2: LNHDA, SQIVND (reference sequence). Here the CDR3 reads CASTWGQGNNYGYTF. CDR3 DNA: TGTGCCAGTACCTGGGGACAGGGAAATAACTATGGCTACACCTTC.

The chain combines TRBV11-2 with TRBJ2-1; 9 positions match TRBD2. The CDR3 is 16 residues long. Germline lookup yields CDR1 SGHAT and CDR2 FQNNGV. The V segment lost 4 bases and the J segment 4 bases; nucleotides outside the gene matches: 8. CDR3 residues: CASSSTLAGDYNEQFF. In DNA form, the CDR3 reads TGTGCCAGCAGCTCCACCTTAGCGGGAGATTACAATGAGCAGTTCTTC.

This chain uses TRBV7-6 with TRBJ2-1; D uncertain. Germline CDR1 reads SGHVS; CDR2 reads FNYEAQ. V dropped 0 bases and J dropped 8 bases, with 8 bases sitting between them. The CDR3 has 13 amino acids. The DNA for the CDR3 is TGTGCCAGCAGCTTAGCGAGTTTGGATGAGCAGTTCTTC. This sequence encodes CASSLASLDEQFF. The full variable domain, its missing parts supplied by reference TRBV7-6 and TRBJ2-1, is GAGVSQSPRYKVTKRGQDVALRCDPISGHVSLYWYRQALGQGPEFLTYFNYEAQQDKSGLPNDRFSAERPEGSISTLTIQRTEQRDSAMYRCASSLASLDEQFFGPGTRLTVL.

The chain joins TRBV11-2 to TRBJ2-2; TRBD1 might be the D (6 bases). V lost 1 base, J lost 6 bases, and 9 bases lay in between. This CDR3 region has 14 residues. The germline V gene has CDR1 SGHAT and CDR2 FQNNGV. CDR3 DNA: TGTGCCAGCAGCTTAGGCAGGGGACCCGGGGAGCTGTTTTTT. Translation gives CASSLGRGPGELFF.

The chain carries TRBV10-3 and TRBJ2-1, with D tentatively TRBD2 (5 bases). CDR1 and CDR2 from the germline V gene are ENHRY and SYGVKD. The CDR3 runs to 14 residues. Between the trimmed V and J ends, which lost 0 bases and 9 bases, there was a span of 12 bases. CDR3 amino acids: CAISESSLAVEQFF. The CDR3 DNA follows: TGTGCCATCAGTGAGTCTTCCCTAGCCGTTGAGCAGTTCTTC.